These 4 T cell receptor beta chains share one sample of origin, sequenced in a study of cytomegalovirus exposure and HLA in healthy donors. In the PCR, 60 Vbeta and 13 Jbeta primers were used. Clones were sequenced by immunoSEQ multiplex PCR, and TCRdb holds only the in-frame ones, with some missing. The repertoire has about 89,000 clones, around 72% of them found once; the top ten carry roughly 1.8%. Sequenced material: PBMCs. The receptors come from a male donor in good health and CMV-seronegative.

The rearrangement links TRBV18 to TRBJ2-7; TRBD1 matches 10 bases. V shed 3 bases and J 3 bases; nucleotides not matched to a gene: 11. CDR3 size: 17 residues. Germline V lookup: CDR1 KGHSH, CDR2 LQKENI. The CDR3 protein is CASSPTTGTGAVYEQYF. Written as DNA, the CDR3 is TGTGCCAGCTCACCTACCACCGGGACAGGGGCTGTCTACGAGCAGTACTTC.

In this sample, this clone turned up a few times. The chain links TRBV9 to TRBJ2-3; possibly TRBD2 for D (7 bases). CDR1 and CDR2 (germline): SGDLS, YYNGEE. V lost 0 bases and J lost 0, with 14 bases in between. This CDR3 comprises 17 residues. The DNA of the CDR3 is TGTGCCAGCAGCGTAGTGGGGGGGCTTACTAGCACAGATACGCAGTATTTT. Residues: CASSVVGGLTSTDTQYF.

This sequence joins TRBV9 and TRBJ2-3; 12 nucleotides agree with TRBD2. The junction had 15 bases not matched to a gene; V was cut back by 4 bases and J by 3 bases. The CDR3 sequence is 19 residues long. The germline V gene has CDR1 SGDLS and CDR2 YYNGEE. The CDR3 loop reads CASSTKTSLAGGPTDTQYF. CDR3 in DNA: TGTGCCAGCAGCACAAAAACCAGTCTAGCGGGAGGGCCGACAGATACGCAGTATTTT.

CDR3 bases: TGTGCCAGCAGCTCTCCAGGGATCCTGGAGCAGTACTTC. Its protein product is CASSSPGILEQYF. This sequence joins TRBV5-4 and TRBJ2-7, with D possibly TRBD1 on 5 matching bases. The CDR3 consists of 13 residues. Per germline, CDR1 SGHNT and CDR2 YYREEE (reference sequence). V shed 3 bases and J shed 7 bases, with 14 bases lying between them.